This note documents a single TCR beta chain sequence. Its antigen remains unknown. Once RNA had been extracted, it was reverse transcribed into cDNA to act as the sequencing template. Profiling relied on immunoSEQ multiplex PCR, and the TCRdb table lists in-frame clones only, not all of them. The sample carries approximately 5,400 clones, roughly 63% recorded once. CDR3 length: 16 amino acids. Germline assignment: CDR1 SQVTM and CDR2 ANQGSEA. Trimming shortened V by 0 bases and J by 3 bases, and 17 bases separated the two germline ends. This specimen belongs to a study of CD8+ T cells in alopecia areata. In the study overall: Among treated patients, oral tofacitinib was administered at 5 to 10 mg twice daily.

Study findings and constraints: Patients shared TCRs less clearly than mice did, possibly for HLA-related reasons. The study also sequences resident alphabeta T cells of normal skin in scalp samples.

Alopecia areata patients had lesional scalp punch biopsies and peripheral blood taken from them. This TCR derives from a human donor with alopecia areata. V gene TRBV29-1 combines with J gene TRBJ1-1; D may be TRBD1 (6 bases). Sequenced material: skin, taken at week 0. CDR3: CSVEDHTGWGDTEAFF. In nucleotides, the CDR3 is TGCAGCGTTGAAGATCACACAGGGTGGGGAGACACTGAAGCTTTCTTT.